This T cell receptor (beta chain) was recovered during a study of human T cells and chemical hapten exposure. The study, taken as a whole, reports: The study found expanded TCRs formed significantly more large CDR3 similarity clusters than controls.

This clonotype showed up many times. Antigen unknown. Germline CDR1 and CDR2: LNHDA and SQIVND (reference sequence). This CDR3 region has 15 residues. V lost 3 bases, J lost 5 bases, and 6 bases stayed unmatched. For the library, individual cDNA molecules each received unique molecular identifiers. TCRdb analysed the RACE reads with MiXCR anew, one entry per CDR3 protein. The sample comprises around 120,000 distinct CDR3 sequences, roughly 13% of which are singletons, and roughly 0.92% rests with the top ten. Described time point: patch test 1, 2 weeks after DPC sensitization. Treatment specified: therapeutic diphenylcyclopropenone sensitization with weekly scalp DPC.

The receptor was isolated from a man younger than 35 with alopecia areata. Some clones in this sample may be carry-over from other donors' samples. Specimen: whole blood, collected in connection with sensitization to the hapten diphenylcyclopropenone (DPC). The chain joins TRBV19 to TRBJ1-4; 7 bases are a match to TRBD1. The DNA for the CDR3 is TGTGCCAGTAGTATGGGGACAGCTGGGAATGAAAAACTGTTTTTT. Its protein product is CASSMGTAGNEKLFF.